These 18 T cell receptor beta chains were all obtained from the same sample, sequenced in a study of Tregs in tolerant kidney transplant recipients. Profiling relied on immunoSEQ multiplex PCR, and the TCRdb table lists in-frame clones only, not all of them. The table has approximately 90,000 clones, around 94% seen once. Sequencing used CD8+ T cells from blood. All receptors derive from a human donor in good health.

The V gene is TRBV19, the J gene TRBJ2-5; 9 bases are shared with TRBD1. The CDR3 is 15 residues long. Unmatched junction bases numbered 3, after V lost 3 bases and J lost 1 base. The germline gives CDR1 LNHDA, CDR2 SQIVND (reference sequence). CDR3 in amino acids: CASSMGQGVQETQYF. As DNA, the CDR3 is TGTGCCAGTAGTATGGGACAGGGTGTCCAAGAGACCCAGTACTTC.

The chain is built from TRBV30 and TRBJ2-7, with 7 bases that match TRBD1. Per the germline V gene, CDR1 is GTSNPN and CDR2 is SVGIG (reference sequence). V was pared by 2 bases and J by 5 bases, with 9 bases of the junction left unmatched. The length of the CDR3 is 14 residues. CDR3 region: CAWSLGQAFHEQYF. The CDR3 region has the DNA TGTGCCTGGAGTTTAGGACAGGCTTTCCACGAGCAGTACTTC. The full variable domain, its missing parts supplied by reference TRBV30 and TRBJ2-7, is SQTIHQWPATLVQPVGSPLSLECTVEGTSNPNLYWYRQAAGRGLQLLFYSVGIGQISSEVPQNLSASRPQDRQFILSSKKLLLSDSGFYLCAWSLGQAFHEQYFGPGTRLTVT.

V gene TRBV27 combines with J gene TRBJ1-3; no reliable D call. This CDR3 has 16 amino acids. The germline CDR1 and CDR2 sequences are MNHEY and SMNVEV (reference sequence). The V gene lost 7 bases and the J gene lost 0 bases, with 16 bases spanning the gap. The CDR3 here is CASTHRAPSSGNTIYF. Here the CDR3 DNA reads TGTGCCAGCACCCACCGGGCCCCAAGCTCTGGAAACACCATATATTTT.

J is TRBJ1-2 and V is TRBV7-9, with TRBD1 matching over 10 bases. The length of the CDR3 is 17 residues. CDR1 SEHNR and CDR2 FQNEAQ come from the germline V gene (reference sequence). V lost 5 bases and J lost 0; bases outside the gene matches: 9. CDR3 amino acids: CASSPRQGALANYGYTF. CDR3 coding DNA: TGTGCCAGCAGCCCAAGACAGGGGGCATTAGCTAACTATGGCTACACCTTC.

V usage is TRBV27 and J usage is TRBJ2-7; 8 nucleotides match TRBD1. Per the germline V gene, CDR1 is MNHEY and CDR2 is SMNVEV (reference sequence). J gave up 3 bases and V 2 bases, and 3 bases lay outside the gene matches. CDR3 length: 14 residues. The DNA for the CDR3 is TGTGCCAGCAGTTTAGACAGGGGCGGCTACGAGCAGTACTTC. Translating gives CASSLDRGGYEQYF.

The chain has TRBV13 and TRBJ1-6, with 8 nucleotides matching TRBD1. Unmatched junction bases numbered 9, after V lost 5 bases and J lost 0 bases. There are 18 residues in the CDR3. The germline V gene encodes CDR1 PRHDT and CDR2 FYEKMQ (reference sequence). CDR3 residues: CASSHRDRFFSYNSPLHF. The CDR3 bases are TGTGCCAGCAGCCACCGGGACAGGTTCTTCTCCTATAATTCACCCCTCCACTTT.

V gene TRBV7-9 combines with J gene TRBJ1-5; 7 bases fit TRBD1. In germline, CDR1 is SEHNR, CDR2 FQNEAQ (reference sequence). V lost 5 bases to trimming and J lost 2 bases; unmatched junction nucleotides: 3. The CDR3 is 14 amino acids. The CDR3 DNA reads as TGTGCCAGCAGCCCCACAGGGGGCAATCAGCCCCAGCATTTT. It yields the protein CASSPTGGNQPQHF.

The V and J genes are TRBV15 and TRBJ1-1, with a weak D call TRBD1 (6 bases). CDR1 and CDR2 from the germline V gene are LNHNV and YYDKDF (reference sequence). The CDR3 is made up of 15 amino acids. V was trimmed by 0 bases and J by 7 bases, leaving 15 bases between them. In DNA, the CDR3 is TGTGCCACCAGCAGAGATCAGGGGCCGTATGGTGAAGCTTTCTTT. It is translated as CATSRDQGPYGEAFF.

This clone was picked up one time. The chain employs TRBV7-9 and TRBJ2-2; 8 positions match TRBD1. Unmatched junction bases numbered 5, after V lost 0 bases and J lost 5 bases. This CDR3 has 16 residues. Germline CDR1 reads SEHNR; CDR2 reads FQNEAQ (reference sequence). The CDR3 here is CASSLARQGYTGELFF. CDR3 DNA: TGTGCCAGCAGCTTAGCACGACAGGGGTATACCGGGGAGCTGTTTTTT. Full variable domain (outside the CDR3, taken from reference TRBV7-9 and TRBJ2-2): DTGVSQNPRHKITKRGQNVTFRCDPISEHNRLYWYRQTLGQGPEFLTYFQNEAQLEKSRLLSDRFSAERPKGSFSTLEIQRTEQGDSAMYLCASSLARQGYTGELFFGEGSRLTVL.

This chain links TRBV7-9 with TRBJ2-5; 8 bases are a match to TRBD1. V shed 5 bases, J shed 5 bases, and the junction held 10 bases outside the gene matches. The CDR3 is 15 residues long. CDR1 is SEHNR, CDR2 FQNEAQ, per germline (reference sequence). The CDR3 DNA reads TGTGCCAGCAGCCTCCTAGGACAGGGATACGAGACCCAGTACTTC. Its translation: CASSLLGQGYETQYF. Full variable domain (outside the CDR3, taken from reference TRBV7-9 and TRBJ2-5): DTGVSQNPRHKITKRGQNVTFRCDPISEHNRLYWYRQTLGQGPEFLTYFQNEAQLEKSRLLSDRFSAERPKGSFSTLEIQRTEQGDSAMYLCASSLLGQGYETQYFGPGTRLLVL.

V and J are TRBV30 and TRBJ1-1, with D uncertain. Germline V gene data show CDR1 as GTSNPN and CDR2 as SVGIG (reference sequence). The CDR3 is made up of 13 amino acids. V was cut by 2 bases and J by 0 bases, with 7 bases left in between. This CDR3 reads CAWSISVNTEAFF. Here the CDR3 DNA reads TGTGCCTGGAGTATATCAGTGAACACTGAAGCTTTCTTT.

V gene TRBV11-2 combines with J gene TRBJ1-1; D ambiguous. There are 14 residues in the CDR3. V lost 0 bases to trimming and J lost 7 bases, with 12 bases between them. CDR1 SGHAT and CDR2 FQNNGV come from the germline V gene. CDR3 nucleotides: TGTGCCAGCAGCTTAGATGCTGGACTGGATGAAGCTTTCTTT. Translated: CASSLDAGLDEAFF.

This clone is a singleton in its sample. The CDR3 DNA follows: TGTGCCAGCAAGGCAGGGATTATGTATATAGACACTGAAGCTTTCTTT. This gives the protein CASKAGIMYIDTEAFF. The chain joins TRBV2 to TRBJ1-1, with a possible D match to TRBD1 (5 bases). Germline-derived CDR1 and CDR2 are SNHLY and FYNNEI. The CDR3 sequence is 16 residues long. V lost 7 bases and J 3 bases, leaving 21 bases between the germline ends. Full variable domain (missing parts from reference TRBV2 and TRBJ1-1): EPEVTQTPSHQVTQMGQEVILRCVPISNHLYFYWYRQILGQKVEFLVSFYNNEISEKSEIFDDQFSVERPDGSNFTLKIRSTKLEDSAMYFCASKAGIMYIDTEAFFGQGTRLTVV.

The rearrangement joins TRBV29-1 to TRBJ2-1; D unresolved. Germline CDR1 is SQVTM and CDR2 is ANQGSEA. V lost 0 bases and J lost 4, with 4 bases in between. This CDR3 is 12 amino acids long. CDR3 bases: TGCAGCGTTGAAGATAGGTACAATGAGCAGTTCTTC. It specifies CSVEDRYNEQFF.

The chain employs TRBV6-5 and TRBJ2-5; D remains ambiguous. This CDR3 region has 12 residues. Trimming pared 0 bases from V and 4 bases from J, leaving 3 bases between. Germline V gene data show CDR1 as MNHEY and CDR2 as SVGAGI. This CDR3 is CASSYSGETQYF. The DNA for the CDR3 is TGTGCCAGCAGTTACTCCGGAGAGACCCAGTACTTC.

This chain connects TRBV27 to TRBJ1-5; tentative D call: TRBD1 (6 bases). Trimming took 5 bases from V and 1 from J, leaving 15 bases between them. In germline, CDR1 is MNHEY, CDR2 SMNVEV (reference sequence). This CDR3 contains 16 residues. This CDR3 reads CASSHGTKGSNQPQHF. The CDR3 DNA follows: TGTGCCAGCAGTCATGGGACAAAGGGCAGCAATCAGCCCCAGCATTTT.

The chain employs TRBV27 and TRBJ1-2; D is unclear. Trimming took off 5 bases at V and 2 bases at J, with 15 bases between the two ends. Germline V gives CDR1 MNHEY, CDR2 SMNVEV (reference sequence). The CDR3 has 15 residues. CDR3 region: CASSPREVPNYGYTF. Written as DNA, the CDR3 is TGTGCCAGCAGTCCCCGGGAGGTACCGAACTATGGCTACACCTTC.

This clone has more than one count but fewer than ten. The rearrangement uses TRBV12-5 and TRBJ1-2; D not resolved. Trimming shortened V by 6 bases and J by 6 bases, and 8 bases separated the two germline ends. Per the germline V gene, CDR1 is LGHNT and CDR2 is FRNRAP. The CDR3 sequence is 11 residues long. The CDR3 bases are TGTGCTAGTGGCGAGTTCAATGGCTACACCTTC. The encoded protein is CASGEFNGYTF.